These 5 T cell receptor beta chains were sequenced from one sample in a study of T cells in Graves' hyperthyroidism and ophthalmopathy. TCR beta CDR3 region amplification was performed from RNA transcripts. Using the HTBI primer set, a first-round RT-PCR was run on the TCR CDR3. TCRdb reprocessed the multiplex PCR reads via MiXCR and lists one record per CDR3 protein. Among around 700,000 distinct CDR3 sequences listed, about 19% were seen once. Sequencing was carried out using blood. The receptors derive from a woman aged 45 to 65 with Graves' hyperthyroidism that later progressed to Graves' ophthalmopathy.

This clonotype occurred many times. The chain combines TRBV10-1 with TRBJ2-5, with 8 bases fitting TRBD1. The CDR3 loop spans 14 amino acids. After removal of 10 bases from V and 5 bases from J, the junction contained 12 bases not matched to a gene. Germline V lookup: CDR1 WNHNN, CDR2 SYGVQD (reference sequence). The CDR3 nucleotides read TGCGCCACCCAGGACAGGGTAGATTCGGAGACCCAGTACTTC. It specifies CATQDRVDSETQYF.

J is TRBJ1-3 and V is TRBV10-3, with D unresolved. The V and J ends lost 4 bases and 4 bases respectively, with 20 bases between them. The germline V gene encodes CDR1 ENHRY and CDR2 SYGVKD. The CDR3 sequence is 17 residues long. The CDR3: CAISGLRSSFEGNTIYF. The CDR3 DNA sequence: TGTGCCATCAGTGGCTTGAGGTCCTCCTTCGAAGGAAACACCATATATTTT.

This clonotype was seen repeatedly, ten times or more. This chain links TRBV3-1 with TRBJ2-1; D is unclear. Germline V gene lookup returns CDR1 LGHDT and CDR2 YNNKEL (reference sequence). V was cut by 11 bases and J by 1 base, with 9 bases left in between. This CDR3 is built from 12 residues. The CDR3 sequence: CAVSRSYNEQFF. The CDR3 nucleotides are TGTGCCGTAAGCCGGTCCTACAATGAGCAGTTCTTC.

In its sample, this clonotype was seen many times. V and J are TRBV6-2 or TRBV6-3 and TRBJ2-2; D is unresolved. Trimming pared 0 bases from V and 0 bases from J, leaving 11 bases between. The CDR3 runs to 17 residues. Germline assignment: CDR1 MNHEY and CDR2 SVGEGT. The CDR3 reads CASSYSRSGPNTGELFF. DNA for the CDR3: TGTGCCAGCAGTTACTCGAGATCAGGTCCGAACACCGGGGAGCTGTTTTTT.

Many counts were recorded for this clonotype. The chain links TRBV7-6 to TRBJ1-5; 12 bases fit TRBD1. This CDR3 has 15 amino acids. With 4 bases clipped from V and 4 bases from J, the junction kept 2 bases outside the gene matches. In germline, CDR1 is SGHVS, CDR2 FNYEAQ. In DNA, the CDR3 is TGTGCCAGCAGCTCGGGACAGGGGGCAAATCAGCCCCAGCATTTT. Translating it yields CASSSGQGANQPQHF.